This TCR beta chain derives from a study of blood T cell repertoires in COVID-19. Study details: Some COVID-19 samples were acute and others convalescent; all came from the United States, Italy and Spain. The cDNA or gDNA used as material had been derived from T cells, B-cell-depleted T cells, or PBMCs.

Authors' methods: Scientists estimated how many nucleated cells there were by amplifying reference gene primers. The data were produced by immunoSEQ multiplex PCR, yet TCRdb's version contains in-frame clones alone and is incomplete. The V and J calls and clone size come from that table; D and trimming were worked out from the DNA. The table has 65,000 to 70,000 clones, approximately 86% seen once. Trimming took 3 bases from V and 12 from J, leaving 9 bases between them. The CDR3 has 11 residues. CDR1 is MDHEN, CDR2 SYDVKM, per germline. This rearrangement joins TRBV28 to TRBJ2-1; D gene uncertain. The TCR sequence derives from a man in his fifties with acute or convalescent COVID-19. The sequenced material came from peripheral blood. CDR3 protein: CASSFEQAQFF. In nucleotides, the CDR3 is TGTGCCAGCAGTTTTGAGCAGGCGCAGTTCTTC.